This T cell receptor beta chain was observed in a study of blood T cell repertoires in COVID-19. Data came from immunoSEQ multiplex PCR; TCRdb stores just in-frame clones and leaves some out. Of about 210,000 clones listed, roughly 88% were seen once; the top ten hold 9.7%. The CDR3 consists of 15 residues. Per germline, CDR1 SGHTA and CDR2 FQGNSA. V dropped 3 bases and J dropped 5; count of bases not matched to a gene: 9. This sequence was found in a man aged 45-65 years with active or convalescent COVID-19. The V gene is TRBV7-2, the J gene TRBJ1-1; TRBD1 matches 7 bases. Sequenced sample: peripheral blood. CDR3 coding DNA: TGTGCCAGCAGCTTCACGGGGGCGACAGGGACTGAAGCTTTCTTT. Residues: CASSFTGATGTEAFF.